This T cell receptor (beta chain) was obtained from a study of tumor-infiltrating lymphocytes in localized non-small cell lung cancer. Some clones are missing from TCRdb's copy, which holds only in-frame ones; the method was immunoSEQ multiplex PCR. The data contain 9,000 to 9,500 clones, 70% to 80% of them singletons. Per germline, CDR1 SGHAT and CDR2 FQNNGV. Trimming removed 3 bases at V and 4 bases at J, with 15 bases between. This CDR3 spans 15 amino acids. The sequence was collected from a human donor with non-small cell lung cancer. The rearrangement links TRBV11-2 to TRBJ1-2, with D possibly being TRBD1 (6 bases). Input material: uninvolved lung tissue not adjacent to the tumor. This CDR3 is CASSLGTTGSYGYTF. The CDR3 region has the DNA TGTGCCAGCAGCTTGGGGACGACAGGATCCTATGGCTACACCTTC.